The clone carrying this TCR beta chain was seen a few times. Antigen specificity is unknown. The record originates from a study of T cell repertoires in cytomegalovirus infection. Findings and caveats of the study: Individuals carrying CMV plus the relevant HLA were identified by cumulative frequency of public TCR beta families.

V lost 3 bases and J 10 bases, leaving 10 bases between the germline ends. Germline CDR1 is MGHDK and CDR2 is SYGVNS. The length of the CDR3 is 12 residues. MiXCR, applied by TCRdb to the reads, yields one record per CDR3 protein. The profile shows about 680,000 distinct CDR3 sequences, approximately 24% of them singletons. The sample taken for sequencing was CD8+ T cells from PBMCs. The gene calls are TRBV25-1 and TRBJ2-1; no firm D call. The TCR comes from a human donor in good health (CMV status not recorded). Some clones in this sample may be carry-over from other donors' samples. The CDR3 here is CASSDGISEQFF. The CDR3 DNA sequence: TGTGCCAGCAGTGATGGCATCTCCGAGCAGTTCTTC.